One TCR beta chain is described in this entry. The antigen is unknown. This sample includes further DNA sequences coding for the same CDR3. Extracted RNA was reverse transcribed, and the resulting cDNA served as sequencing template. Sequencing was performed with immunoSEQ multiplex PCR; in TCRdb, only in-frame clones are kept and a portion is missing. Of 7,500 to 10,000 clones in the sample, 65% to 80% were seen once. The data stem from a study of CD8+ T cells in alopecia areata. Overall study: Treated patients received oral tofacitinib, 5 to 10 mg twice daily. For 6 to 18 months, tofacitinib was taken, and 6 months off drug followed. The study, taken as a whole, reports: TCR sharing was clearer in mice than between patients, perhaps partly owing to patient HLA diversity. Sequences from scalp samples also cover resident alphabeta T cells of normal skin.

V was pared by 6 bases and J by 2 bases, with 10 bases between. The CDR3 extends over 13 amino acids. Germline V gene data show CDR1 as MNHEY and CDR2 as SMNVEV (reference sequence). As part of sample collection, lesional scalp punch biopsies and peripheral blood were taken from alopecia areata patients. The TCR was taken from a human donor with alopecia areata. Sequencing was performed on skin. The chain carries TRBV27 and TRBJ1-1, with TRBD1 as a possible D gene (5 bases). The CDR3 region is CASRWQGNTEAFF. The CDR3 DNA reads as TGTGCCAGCAGATGGCAGGGAAACACTGAAGCTTTCTTT.